One sample yielded the 17 T cell receptor beta chains listed below, sequenced in a study of cytomegalovirus exposure and HLA in healthy donors. The primer mix had 60 Vbeta and 13 Jbeta primers. Using immunoSEQ multiplex PCR, the repertoire was profiled, and TCRdb retains in-frame clones only, with some absent. Here the sample spans around 150,000 clones, 78% being singletons. The sequencing input was PBMCs. These receptors were collected from a male donor in good health and CMV-seronegative.

The chain couples TRBV7-8 to TRBJ1-5, with 9 bases aligning to TRBD1. The germline V gene encodes CDR1 SGHVS and CDR2 FQNEAQ. CDR3 length: 12 amino acids. Trimming removed 11 bases from V and 4 bases from J; junction bases left unmatched: 3. The CDR3 spells CAGGTGNQPQHF. The CDR3 bases are TGTGCCGGTGGGACAGGGAATCAGCCCCAGCATTTT.

The chain employs TRBV4-1 and TRBJ1-2; D ambiguous. V dropped 9 bases and J dropped 4 bases, with 12 bases sitting between them. The CDR3 consists of 12 residues. CDR1 and CDR2 from the germline V gene are MGHRA and YSYEKL. CDR3 residues: CASQHPTYGYTF. For the CDR3, the DNA is TGCGCCAGTCAACATCCCACCTATGGCTACACCTTC.

This chain connects TRBV29-1 to TRBJ1-5; D gene ambiguous. Trimming took off 4 bases at V and 6 bases at J, with 13 bases between the two ends. CDR1 and CDR2 (germline): SQVTM, ANQGSEA. The length of the CDR3 is 13 residues. The CDR3 DNA reads TGCAGCGTTGGGGCGGGGATTGCTCAGCCCCAGCATTTT. Its protein product is CSVGAGIAQPQHF.

Notes on this clone: The junction departs from germline at one end; a sequencing error may be responsible. The gene calls are TRBV6-6 and TRBJ2-1, with D perhaps matching TRBD1 or TRBD2 (7 bases each). The CDR3 runs 16 residues. Looked up from germline, CDR1 is MNHNY and CDR2 is SVGAGI (reference sequence). CDR3 sequence (DNA): TGTGCCAGCAGCTACTCGGGGGGTACAACAGGGGAGGAGCAGTTCTTC. Translating it yields CASSYSGGTTGEEQFF.

J is TRBJ1-4 and V is TRBV13, with TRBD1 as a possible D gene (6 bases). CDR1 is PRHDT and CDR2 is FYEKMQ in the germline V gene (reference sequence). V was pared by 4 bases and J by 8 bases, with 14 bases between. CDR3 length: 14 residues. The CDR3 sequence is CASSSPRGSEKLFF. For the CDR3, the DNA is TGTGCCAGCAGCTCCCCTAGGGGGTCAGAAAAACTGTTTTTT. Supplemented by reference TRBV13 and TRBJ1-4, the full variable domain reads AAGVIQSPRHLIKEKRETATLKCYPIPRHDTVYWYQQGPGQDPQFLISFYEKMQSDKGSIPDRFSAQQFSDYHSELNMSSLELGDSALYFCASSSPRGSEKLFFGSGTQLSVL.

The rearrangement joins TRBV7-9 to TRBJ2-7, with no clear D. CDR1 is SEHNR and CDR2 is FQNEAQ in the germline V gene (reference sequence). Between the trimmed V and J ends, which lost 11 bases and 6 bases, there was a span of 17 bases. This CDR3 region has 12 residues. CDR3 in amino acids: CAVSPDWSEQYF. DNA for the CDR3: TGTGCCGTCAGTCCGGATTGGAGCGAGCAGTACTTC.

This chain joins TRBV19 and TRBJ2-7; the match to TRBD2 covers 7 bases. With V trimmed by 7 bases and J by 5 bases, 11 bases remained unmatched. CDR1 and CDR2 from the germline V gene are LNHDA and SQIVND (reference sequence). The CDR3 is 14 residues long. As DNA, the CDR3 is TGTGCCAGTAAAATCTCGGCAGGGAGGGACGAGCAGTACTTC. Amino acids: CASKISAGRDEQYF.

This chain uses TRBV6-5 with TRBJ2-7, with a weak D call TRBD2 (6 bases). The CDR3 loop spans 14 amino acids. Germline V gene data show CDR1 as MNHEY and CDR2 as SVGAGI. V was cut by 10 bases and J by 3 bases, with 19 bases left in between. The CDR3 sequence is CATVSSGVNYEQYF. The CDR3, as DNA: TGTGCCACCGTATCGTCGGGAGTGAACTACGAGCAGTACTTC.

The chain's CDR3 is CASSLAEGAVYEQYF. The CDR3, as DNA: TGCGCCAGCAGCTTGGCAGAGGGGGCGGTCTACGAGCAGTACTTC. This chain uses TRBV5-1 with TRBJ2-7, with 7 bases lining up with TRBD1. Unmatched junction bases numbered 6, after V lost 0 bases and J lost 3 bases. Germline CDR1 SGHRS, CDR2 YFSETQ. The CDR3 runs 15 residues.

The genes are TRBV6-5 and TRBJ2-3; D is unclear. V lost 0 bases and J 1 base, leaving 8 bases between the germline ends. The CDR3 has 15 amino acids. Germline V lookup: CDR1 MNHEY, CDR2 SVGAGI. The CDR3 sequence is CASSYSSLRTDTQYF. The CDR3 DNA sequence: TGTGCCAGCAGTTACTCTTCACTCCGCACAGATACGCAGTATTTT.

The V and J genes are TRBV6-4 and TRBJ1-6, with D uncertain. V lost 5 bases and J 0 bases, leaving 8 bases between the germline ends. Looked up from germline, CDR1 is MRHNA and CDR2 is SNTAGT. The CDR3 consists of 15 residues. The CDR3 bases are TGTGCCAGCAGTAAGTCGAGCTCCTATAATTCACCCCTCCACTTT. Amino acid sequence: CASSKSSSYNSPLHF.

The J gene is TRBJ2-3, the V gene TRBV14; 11 positions agree with TRBD1. The CDR3 runs 15 residues. V was clipped by 5 bases and J by 9 bases; unmatched bases: 10. Per germline, CDR1 SGHDN and CDR2 FVKESK. This chain's CDR3 is CASSVGQGVGGTQYF. The CDR3 DNA sequence: TGTGCCAGCAGCGTGGGACAGGGGGTCGGGGGAACGCAGTATTTT.

The V and J genes are TRBV5-5 and TRBJ1-1; 8 bases are a match to TRBD1. Losses at the gene ends were 7 bases for V and 1 base for J; bases not matched to a gene: 6. This CDR3 is 14 amino acids long. Germline V CDR1 and CDR2: SGHKS, YYEKEE (reference sequence). The chain's CDR3 is CASLQGVGNTEAFF. CDR3 nucleotide sequence: TGTGCCAGCCTACAGGGGGTGGGGAACACTGAAGCTTTCTTT. Drawing the rest from reference TRBV5-5 and TRBJ1-1, the complete variable domain is DAGVTQSPTHLIKTRGQQVTLRCSPISGHKSVSWYQQVLGQGPQFIFQYYEKEERGRGNFPDRFSARQFPNYSSELNVNALLLGDSALYLCASLQGVGNTEAFFGQGTRLTVV.

The chain joins TRBV5-6 to TRBJ2-5, with 12 nucleotides matching TRBD2. With V trimmed by 4 bases and J by 7 bases, 5 bases remained unmatched. The CDR3 has 14 residues. Germline CDR1 is SGHDT and CDR2 is YYEEEE. The CDR3: CASSQGLAGRTQYF. CDR3 bases: TGTGCCAGCAGCCAGGGACTAGCGGGTCGGACCCAGTACTTC.

The rearrangement uses TRBV5-6 and TRBJ2-5; 11 positions match TRBD1. Near its end, the DNA agrees better with TRBJ2-7, so the J call may be wrong. CDR3 length: 15 residues. From germline, CDR1 is SGHDT and CDR2 YYEEEE. The CDR3 nucleotides read TGTGCCAGCAGCTCGGGGACAGGGGGACCCTACGAGCAGTACTTC. This gives the protein CASSSGTGGPYEQYF.

This rearrangement joins TRBV7-3 to TRBJ1-6; 10 nucleotides align to TRBD1. Germline V lookup: CDR1 SGHTA, CDR2 FQGTGA. V gave up 1 base and J gave up 10 bases; unmatched junction bases: 4. The CDR3 loop spans 15 amino acids. CDR3 region: CASSLMGTGDSPLHF. CDR3 nucleotide sequence: TGTGCCAGCAGCTTAATGGGGACAGGGGACTCACCCCTCCACTTT.

V and J are TRBV5-4 and TRBJ2-5; tentatively, D is TRBD2 (5 bases). Germline V lookup: CDR1 SGHNT, CDR2 YYREEE (reference sequence). The CDR3 covers 15 residues. V lost 2 bases to trimming and J lost 1 base, with 12 bases between them. The CDR3 DNA follows: TGTGCCAGCAGCTTCCTCACGAGGGTCCAAGAGACCCAGTACTTC. Its translation: CASSFLTRVQETQYF.